This T cell receptor beta chain was identified during a study of cytomegalovirus exposure and HLA in healthy donors. This clone showed up just once. Its cognate antigen is unknown. Study results and caveats: Three CMV-associated chains were confirmed in vitro to be specific for CMV antigens. One later analysis reportedly identified an Asian-associated ancestry cluster that showed fewer N-insertions than the roughly 670-donor mean. It has been reported that TCR beta sequences accurately predicted the HLA-A and HLA-B alleles of most subjects.

Trimming left V 1 base short and J 3 bases short, with 10 bases between. In germline, CDR1 is SNHLY, CDR2 FYNNEI. The CDR3 sequence is 14 residues long. PCR amplification relied on 60 Vbeta primers (plus 13 Jbeta primers). Produced via immunoSEQ multiplex PCR; TCRdb's table is partial and in-frame only. Of some 90,000 clones in the sample, 82% were seen once. This receptor was taken from a man aged 50-60 years in good health and CMV-seronegative. The material sequenced was PBMCs. This chain joins TRBV2 and TRBJ2-7; possibly TRBD1 for D (6 bases). CDR3 sequence: CASSEGRGDYEQYF. The CDR3 DNA is TGTGCCAGCAGTGAAGGCAGGGGAGACTACGAGCAGTACTTC.